A single sample is the source of the 10 T cell receptor beta chains below, sequenced in a study of blood T cell repertoires in COVID-19. Profiled with immunoSEQ multiplex PCR; TCRdb holds only in-frame clones, not every one. The sample has some 93,000 clones, about 89% seen once; the top ten hold approximately 10%. Sequencing was carried out using peripheral blood. These receptors all come from a man aged 50 or older with acute or convalescent COVID-19.

The V and J genes are TRBV19 and TRBJ1-4; TRBD1 might be the D (6 bases). This CDR3 region has 14 residues. V lost 4 bases and J lost 4, with 10 bases in between. CDR1 and CDR2 (germline): LNHDA, SQIVND (reference sequence). As DNA, the CDR3 is TGTGCCAGTAGTAGACAGGTGGATAATGAAAAACTGTTTTTT. Encoded protein: CASSRQVDNEKLFF.

V is TRBV18 and J is TRBJ2-5; TRBD1 aligns across 7 bases. The V gene's germline CDR1 is KGHSH and CDR2 LQKENI. The CDR3 covers 14 residues. The junction had 2 bases not matched to a gene; V was cut back by 2 bases and J by 2 bases. The CDR3 reads CASSPKGQQETQYF. The CDR3 bases are TGTGCCAGCTCACCAAAGGGACAGCAAGAGACCCAGTACTTC.

CDR3 protein: CASSLAGTRHEQYF. CDR3 bases: TGTGCCAGCAGCTTGGCCGGGACTAGACACGAGCAGTACTTC. The V gene is TRBV5-4, the J gene TRBJ2-7, with TRBD2 matching 8 bases. The germline CDR1 and CDR2 sequences are SGHNT and YYREEE (reference sequence). The CDR3 is 14 amino acids. V lost 0 bases, J lost 5 bases, and 4 bases stayed unmatched.

This chain connects TRBV7-9 to TRBJ2-7; 9 bases fit TRBD2. CDR1 SEHNR and CDR2 FQNEAQ come from the germline V gene (reference sequence). The V gene end was trimmed by 8 bases and the J gene end by 8 bases; junction bases not matched to a gene: 10. This CDR3 has 13 amino acids. CDR3 in DNA: TGTGCCAGCTCGTTCGTCCTAGCGGGGAAGCAGTACTTC. It yields the protein CASSFVLAGKQYF.

V is TRBV18 and J is TRBJ2-7; 8 nucleotides agree with TRBD2. This CDR3 is built from 16 residues. Germline assignment: CDR1 KGHSH and CDR2 LQKENI. J was trimmed by 9 bases and V by 0 bases; bases with no gene match: 13. CDR3 sequence reads: CASSPPQSGRAVVQYF. In DNA, the CDR3 is TGTGCCAGCTCACCACCCCAAAGCGGGAGAGCTGTCGTGCAGTACTTC.

This clone was detected a few times. The rearrangement uses TRBV6-5 and TRBJ1-4; D uncertain. V was cut by 6 bases and J by 7 bases, with 12 bases left in between. The CDR3 has 13 residues. Germline V gene data show CDR1 as MNHEY and CDR2 as SVGAGI. In nucleotides, the CDR3 is TGTGCCAGCAGGATCGAGGGAGGTGAAAAACTGTTTTTT. Its protein is CASRIEGGEKLFF.

The gene calls are TRBV7-2 and TRBJ1-1, with 7 positions matching TRBD1. Losses at the gene ends were 1 base for V and 4 bases for J; bases not matched to a gene: 6. Germline loops: CDR1 SGHTA, CDR2 FQGNSA. The CDR3 is 15 residues long. CDR3 nucleotides: TGTGCCAGCAGCTTAGTTGCAGGGGGAAGCACTGAAGCTTTCTTT. Residues: CASSLVAGGSTEAFF.

This chain uses TRBV5-1 with TRBJ2-1; TRBD2 matches 9 bases. Germline CDR1 reads SGHRS; CDR2 reads YFSETQ. CDR3 length equals 15 residues. Trimming took 4 bases from V and 5 from J; bases not matched to a gene: 7. CDR3 sequence: CASSLVTSGNNEQFF. CDR3 bases: TGCGCCAGCAGCCTTGTGACTAGCGGCAACAATGAGCAGTTCTTC.

The gene calls are TRBV6-6 and TRBJ2-7; D unresolved. CDR3 length equals 11 residues. The ends were cut back, 6 bases at V and 2 bases at J, with 5 bases in the middle. Per the germline V gene, CDR1 is MNHNY and CDR2 is SVGAGI (reference sequence). This CDR3 is CASSQTYEQYF. CDR3 nucleotides: TGTGCCAGCAGCCAAACCTACGAGCAGTACTTC.

The V and J genes are TRBV5-1 and TRBJ2-2; D not resolved. This CDR3 is built from 13 residues. Between the trimmed V and J ends, which lost 1 base and 6 bases, there was a span of 7 bases. CDR1 is SGHRS and CDR2 is YFSETQ in the germline V gene. DNA of the CDR3: TGCGCCAGCAGCTTGTTAGATCCCGGGGAGCTGTTTTTT. It encodes CASSLLDPGELFF.